The 23 T cell receptor beta chains in this list originate from one sample, sequenced in a study of shared clonotypes between healthy human individuals. Profiled with immunoSEQ multiplex PCR; TCRdb holds only in-frame clones, not every one. The sample has roughly 2,000,000 clones, about 94% seen once; the top ten hold 1.2%. CD45RO-negative CD8 cells positively selected for CCR7 made up the naive population, which excluded terminally differentiated effector memory CD45RA+ cells. Sequenced sample: naive CD8+ T cells sorted from blood. These receptors were collected from a young man in good health.

V and J are TRBV9 and TRBJ2-1, with a tentative D call TRBD1 (6 bases). V was cut by 0 bases and J by 5 bases, with 9 bases left in between. The germline V gene has CDR1 SGDLS and CDR2 YYNGEE. This CDR3 contains 14 residues. The DNA of the CDR3 is TGTGCCAGCAGCGTAGCTGGGGACAACAATGAGCAGTTCTTC. Its translation is CASSVAGDNNEQFF.

This clone was seen only once. The J gene is TRBJ2-7, the V gene TRBV10-3; TRBD1 aligns across 7 bases. Looked up from germline, CDR1 is ENHRY and CDR2 is SYGVKD. The V and J ends lost 3 bases and 2 bases, in that order; junction bases with no gene match: 4. There are 14 residues in the CDR3. Here the CDR3 DNA reads TGTGCCATCAGTGACGGGGACAGTACCTACGAGCAGTACTTC. Its translation is CAISDGDSTYEQYF.

The V and J genes are TRBV6-6 and TRBJ2-3; D gene unclear. Deletions cut 6 bases from V and 4 bases from J, with 8 bases between. The germline gives CDR1 MNHNY, CDR2 SVGAGI (reference sequence). The CDR3 is 12 amino acids. CDR3 residues: CASSPPSDTQYF. DNA of the CDR3: TGTGCCAGCAGCCCCCCCTCAGATACGCAGTATTTT.

V usage is TRBV27 and J usage is TRBJ1-2; D is ambiguous. The germline V gene has CDR1 MNHEY and CDR2 SMNVEV (reference sequence). The CDR3 runs 13 residues. Trimming removed 5 bases from V and 2 bases from J, with 9 bases in between. CDR3 DNA: TGTGCCAGCAGTGAGACAACGAACTATGGCTACACCTTC. The encoded protein is CASSETTNYGYTF.

A note on this clone: An end of the junction differs from the germline gene, which may be a read error. The chain combines TRBV10-1 with TRBJ2-1; tentatively, D is TRBD2 (5 bases). The CDR3 spans 13 residues. Germline values: CDR1 WNHNN, CDR2 SYGVQD (reference sequence). The DNA for the CDR3 is TGCGCCAGCGGTGAGTCCCCCGGGGATGAGCAGTTCTTC. As protein: CASGESPGDEQFF.

This sequence joins TRBV30 and TRBJ2-1; tentatively, D is TRBD1 or TRBD2 (5 bases each). Trimming removed 3 bases at V and 10 bases at J, with 19 bases between. CDR3 size: 14 residues. The germline V gene encodes CDR1 GTSNPN and CDR2 SVGIG (reference sequence). CDR3 residues: CAWRMESPGREQFF. CDR3 coding DNA: TGTGCCTGGAGGATGGAGTCCCCAGGGAGAGAGCAGTTCTTC.

The genes are TRBV23-1 and TRBJ1-6; no firm D call. TRBV23-1 is assigned to the ORF class and has an uncertain function. This CDR3 is 14 amino acids long. V was shortened by 3 bases and J by 3 bases, with 6 bases between the two germline ends. The CDR3 protein is CASSHRSYNSPLHF. CDR3 DNA: TGCGCCAGCAGTCACCGGAGCTATAATTCACCCCTCCACTTT.

The chain combines TRBV7-9 with TRBJ1-1; 9 bases are a match to TRBD1. This CDR3 is built from 17 residues. Germline CDR1 SEHNR, CDR2 FQNEAQ (reference sequence). V dropped 5 bases and J dropped 3; count of bases not matched to a gene: 13. The CDR3 is CASSPPGQGRSHTEAFF. In DNA, the CDR3 is TGTGCCAGCAGCCCACCGGGACAGGGCCGATCGCACACTGAAGCTTTCTTT.

This chain joins TRBV30 and TRBJ1-5; D perhaps matches TRBD1 (5 bases). Per germline, CDR1 GTSNPN and CDR2 SVGIG (reference sequence). This CDR3 region has 15 residues. V gave up 0 bases and J gave up 1 base, with 10 bases separating them. The CDR3 here is CAWSVARESNQPQHF. Written as DNA, the CDR3 is TGTGCCTGGAGTGTGGCCAGGGAGAGCAATCAGCCCCAGCATTTT.

In its sample, this clone was seen once. The chain carries TRBV29-1 and TRBJ2-7, with TRBD1 matching 7 bases. Trimming took 7 bases from V and 2 from J; bases not matched to a gene: 11. The CDR3 is made up of 14 amino acids. Germline CDR1 is SQVTM and CDR2 is ANQGSEA. Written as DNA, the CDR3 is TGCAGCGCCCTCAGACAGGGTCGTACCTACGAGCAGTACTTC. It specifies CSALRQGRTYEQYF.

The chain is built from TRBV11-3 and TRBJ2-5; D call uncertain. Trimming took off 0 bases at V and 4 bases at J, with 6 bases between the two ends. CDR3 length: 13 amino acids. Germline values: CDR1 SGHNT, CDR2 YENEEA. CDR3 sequence reads: CASSLEVGETQYF. DNA of the CDR3: TGTGCCAGCAGCTTAGAAGTTGGAGAGACCCAGTACTTC.

As concerns this clone: Other DNA sequences in this sample translate to the same CDR3. The chain joins TRBV4-1 to TRBJ2-7, with a weak D call TRBD1 (5 bases). The germline V and J ends were trimmed by 1 base and 4 bases, with 8 bases remaining between them. The CDR3 length is 13 residues. CDR1 is MGHRA and CDR2 is YSYEKL in the germline V gene. In nucleotides, the CDR3 is TGCGCCAGCAGCCAAGCCAGGGATTACGAGCAGTACTTC. It translates to CASSQARDYEQYF.

The V gene is TRBV7-8, the J gene TRBJ2-7; 7 nucleotides line up with TRBD1. Trimming at V came to 5 bases and at J to 3 bases, leaving 13 bases not matched to a gene. The CDR3 is made up of 16 amino acids. CDR1 and CDR2 (germline): SGHVS, FQNEAQ. The CDR3 loop reads CASSETPGTVLYEQYF. In DNA, the CDR3 is TGTGCCAGCAGCGAGACACCCGGGACAGTTCTCTACGAGCAGTACTTC.

V gene TRBV2 combines with J gene TRBJ2-1, with D maybe TRBD2 (6 bases). Trimming pared 7 bases from V and 2 bases from J, leaving 12 bases between. The CDR3 length is 14 residues. Germline lookup yields CDR1 SNHLY and CDR2 FYNNEI. This CDR3 reads CASIGTSAYNEQFF. As DNA, the CDR3 is TGTGCCAGCATCGGGACTTCAGCCTACAATGAGCAGTTCTTC.

The chain links TRBV7-9 to TRBJ2-7; the D gene is possibly TRBD2 (5 bases). Germline V gives CDR1 SEHNR, CDR2 FQNEAQ (reference sequence). V lost 3 bases and J 2 bases, leaving 17 bases between the germline ends. The length of the CDR3 is 16 residues. The CDR3 coding sequence is TGTGCCAGCAGCTTGGTGGAGGCTAGCTACCCCTACGAGCAGTACTTC. Its translation: CASSLVEASYPYEQYF.

This chain uses TRBV4-2 with TRBJ2-3; D ambiguous. The germline gives CDR1 LGHNA, CDR2 YNFKEQ. The CDR3 covers 13 residues. V was trimmed by 3 bases and J by 6 bases, leaving 10 bases between them. As DNA, the CDR3 is TGTGCCAGCAGCCAGGGTAGAGTCGATACGCAGTATTTT. Its protein is CASSQGRVDTQYF.

The genes are TRBV7-9 and TRBJ2-7; 10 bases agree with TRBD1. Germline V CDR1 and CDR2: SEHNR, FQNEAQ (reference sequence). CDR3 size: 15 residues. Trimming cost V 5 bases and J 3 bases; bases outside gene matches: 7. The CDR3 region has the DNA TGTGCCAGCAGCCCCGGACAGGGGGATATCTACGAGCAGTACTTC. Amino acid sequence: CASSPGQGDIYEQYF.

The CDR3 DNA is TGTGCCAGCAGTGGGATGGGGACTAGCCACAATGAGCAGTTCTTC. This codes for CASSGMGTSHNEQFF. The chain recombines TRBV6-1 with TRBJ2-1; the match to TRBD2 covers 9 bases. Germline CDR1 MNHNS, CDR2 SASEGT. The CDR3 is 15 amino acids. V lost 4 bases and J lost 5; bases outside the gene matches: 6.

The V call is TRBV7-9, the J call TRBJ2-7, with a possible D match to TRBD1 (5 bases). Germline V gives CDR1 SEHNR, CDR2 FQNEAQ (reference sequence). V was shortened by 1 base and J by 3 bases, with 13 bases between the two germline ends. The length of the CDR3 is 15 residues. CDR3 DNA: TGTGCCAGCAGCTTAGGTTATCAGACAGACTACGAGCAGTACTTC. Encoded protein: CASSLGYQTDYEQYF.

Concerning this clone itself: Distinct nucleotide sequences in the sample also encode this CDR3. The chain combines TRBV4-3 with TRBJ2-3; the match to TRBD2 covers 11 bases. The CDR3 spans 15 residues. CDR1 and CDR2 from the germline V gene are LGHNA and YSLEER. With V trimmed by 4 bases and J by 6 bases, 6 bases remained unmatched. The CDR3 spells CASSPLAGGPDTQYF. CDR3 bases: TGCGCCAGCAGCCCCTTAGCGGGAGGGCCGGATACGCAGTATTTT.

The J gene is TRBJ1-4, the V gene TRBV25-1; TRBD1 agrees at 7 bases. The CDR3 is 15 amino acids. J was trimmed by 6 bases and V by 2 bases; bases with no gene match: 6. Per germline, CDR1 MGHDK and CDR2 SYGVNS. The CDR3 loop reads CASSELGQAYEKLFF. For the CDR3, the DNA is TGTGCCAGCAGTGAACTAGGACAGGCTTATGAAAAACTGTTTTTT.

Details on this clone: The sample contains more than one DNA sequence encoding this CDR3. The rearrangement uses TRBV4-1 and TRBJ1-1; D uncertain. The ends were cut back, 0 bases at V and 5 bases at J, with 7 bases in the middle. The CDR3 is 13 amino acids. Germline-derived CDR1 and CDR2 are MGHRA and YSYEKL. The CDR3 coding sequence is TGCGCCAGCAGCCAAGACCGGGAAACTGAAGCTTTCTTT. It translates to CASSQDRETEAFF.

This sequence joins TRBV6-6 and TRBJ2-5; perhaps TRBD1 as D (6 bases). The CDR3 consists of 13 residues. CDR1 MNHNY and CDR2 SVGAGI come from the germline V gene (reference sequence). V was clipped by 5 bases and J by 4 bases, with 11 bases between them. The chain's CDR3 is CASSTGQPETQYF. The CDR3 bases are TGTGCCAGCAGTACTGGACAGCCAGAGACCCAGTACTTC.